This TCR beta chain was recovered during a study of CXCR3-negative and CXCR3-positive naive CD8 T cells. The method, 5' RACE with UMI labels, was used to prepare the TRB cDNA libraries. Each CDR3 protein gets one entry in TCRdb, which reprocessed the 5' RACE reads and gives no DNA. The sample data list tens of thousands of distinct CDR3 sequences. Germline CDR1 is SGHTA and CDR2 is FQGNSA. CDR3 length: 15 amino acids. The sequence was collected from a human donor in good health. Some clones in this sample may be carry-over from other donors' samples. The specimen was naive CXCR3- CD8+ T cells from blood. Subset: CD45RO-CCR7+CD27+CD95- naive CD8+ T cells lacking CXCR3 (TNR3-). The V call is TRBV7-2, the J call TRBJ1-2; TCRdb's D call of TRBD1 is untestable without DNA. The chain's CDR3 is CASSLGTGDSQLYTF. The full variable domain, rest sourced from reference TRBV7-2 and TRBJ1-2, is GAGVSQSPSNKVTEKGKDVELRCDPISGHTALYWYRQSLGQGLEFLIYFQGNSAPDKSGLPSDRFSAERTGGSVSTLTIQRTQQEDSAVYLCASSLGTGDSQLYTFGSGTRLTVV.